Reported below is one TCR beta chain. Its specificity is not known. The sample originates from a study of regulatory T cells in long-lasting Graves disease. Assembly of TCR beta libraries relied on iRepertoire HTBI primers together with Arm-PCR of CDR3 regions. MiXCR was run by TCRdb on the multiplex PCR reads, yielding one entry per CDR3 protein. The table lists 400,000 to 500,000 distinct CDR3 sequences, about 15% of them singletons. The time point denotes: newly diagnosed GD, antithyroid drugs for less than 3 months. RNA from PBMCs was the source of the TCR library. Study outcomes and limitations: Less diverse TCR repertoires were seen in persistent Graves' patients than in newly diagnosed ones. TRBV28, TRBJ1-2 and TRBJ2-5 emerged as the favored segments in persistent disease.

This CDR3 comprises 18 residues. Trimming shortened V by 0 bases and J by 6 bases, and 22 bases separated the two germline ends. Germline V gene data show CDR1 as MGHRA and CDR2 as YSYEKL. This same sample was also part of a study on T cells in Graves' hyperthyroidism and ophthalmopathy.

The J gene is TRBJ2-3, the V gene TRBV4-1; D may correspond to TRBD1 or TRBD2 (5 bases each). The specimen was peripheral blood mononuclear cells (PBMCs), collected at new diagnosis, from a patient treated with antithyroid drugs. The TCR was taken from a woman in her fifties or sixties with Graves disease. The CDR3 sequence is CASSQDSFPGTLADTQYF. The DNA for the CDR3 is TGCGCCAGCAGCCAAGATTCCTTTCCCGGGACCTTGGCGGATACGCAGTATTTT.